Below are 10 T cell receptor beta chains sequenced from a single sample in a study of blood T cell repertoires in COVID-19 (dated by TCRdb to the early 2020s). Receptors were amplified or captured by the immunoSEQ multiplex PCR assay. Held by TCRdb, this immuneACCESS table contains in-frame sequences only and omits some clones. Under half of the omission traces to an unresolved V gene where checked; the cause of the rest is unknown. The sample has roughly 200,000 clones on record, approximately 84% of them singletons. Jointly, the top ten make up 7.8% of the sample. Sequencing was carried out using peripheral blood. Receptors originate from a woman over 75 with COVID-19, enrolled during active disease.

CDR3: CASSLGWGGSSYEQYF. For the CDR3, the DNA is TGTGCCAGCAGCTTAGGTTGGGGGGGGAGCTCCTACGAGCAGTACTTC. The V call is TRBV7-9, the J call TRBJ2-7, with 7 bases aligning to TRBD2. The CDR3 has 16 amino acids. Germline V lookup: CDR1 SEHNR, CDR2 FQNEAQ (reference sequence). The ends lost 1 base at V and 0 bases at J; junction bases unmatched: 6.

CDR3 amino acids: CASSLGLAGTYEQYF. DNA of the CDR3: TGTGCCAGCAGCCTGGGACTAGCGGGAACCTACGAGCAGTACTTC. The chain joins TRBV9 to TRBJ2-7; 13 bases map to TRBD2. Trimming removed 4 bases from V and 2 bases from J; junction bases left unmatched: 3. From germline, CDR1 is SGDLS and CDR2 YYNGEE. The CDR3 consists of 15 residues. Variable domain in full (rest from reference TRBV9 and TRBJ2-7): DSGVTQTPKHLITATGQRVTLRCSPRSGDLSVYWYQQSLDQGLQFLIQYYNGEERAKGNILERFSAQQFPDLHSELNLSSLELGDSALYFCASSLGLAGTYEQYFGPGTRLTVT.

This clone appeared many times. The rearrangement uses TRBV28 and TRBJ2-1, with D tentatively TRBD2 (6 bases). This CDR3 comprises 13 residues. The germline V and J ends were trimmed by 7 bases and 2 bases, with 9 bases remaining between them. Germline CDR1 and CDR2: MDHEN and SYDVKM. DNA for the CDR3: TGTGCCAGCATAGGACTACCCTACAATGAGCAGTTCTTC. It specifies CASIGLPYNEQFF. Supplemented by reference TRBV28 and TRBJ2-1, the full variable domain reads DVKVTQSSRYLVKRTGEKVFLECVQDMDHENMFWYRQDPGLGLRLIYFSYDVKMKEKGDIPEGYSVSREKKERFSLILESASTNQTSMYLCASIGLPYNEQFFGPGTRLTVL.

This sequence joins TRBV7-2 and TRBJ1-2; unclear D gene. The CDR3 contains 14 residues. Germline V gives CDR1 SGHTA, CDR2 FQGNSA. Trimming shortened V by 3 bases and J by 4 bases, and 12 bases separated the two germline ends. CDR3 sequence (DNA): TGTGCCAGCAGCTTCCCTCACAGATCCTATGGCTACACCTTC. This gives the protein CASSFPHRSYGYTF.

The V gene is TRBV18, the J gene TRBJ2-1, with 14 bases identical to TRBD2. Germline-derived CDR1 and CDR2 are KGHSH and LQKENI. The CDR3 is 18 residues long. V dropped 4 bases and J dropped 7; count of bases not matched to a gene: 12. CDR3 region: CASSLGLAGVGGLNEQFF. The CDR3 nucleotides are TGTGCCAGCTCACTGGGACTAGCGGGAGTTGGAGGCCTTAATGAGCAGTTCTTC.

The J gene is TRBJ2-3, the V gene TRBV25-1; 12 positions agree with TRBD2. Germline CDR1 MGHDK, CDR2 SYGVNS. Unmatched junction bases numbered 9, after V lost 5 bases and J lost 3 bases. This CDR3 has 17 residues. The CDR3 is CASSSLAGGWKTDTQYF. The CDR3 DNA follows: TGTGCCAGCAGTTCTCTAGCGGGAGGGTGGAAAACAGATACGCAGTATTTT.

The rearrangement joins TRBV5-4 to TRBJ2-1; TRBD2 matches 14 bases. Germline CDR1 reads SGHNT; CDR2 reads YYREEE (reference sequence). Trimming removed 3 bases from V and 10 bases from J; junction bases left unmatched: 9. The CDR3 sequence is 16 residues long. CDR3 nucleotide sequence: TGTGCCAGCAGCTCCAGGACTAGCGGGAGGTCAATGGAGCAGTTCTTC. It is translated as CASSSRTSGRSMEQFF. The complete variable domain, with remaining parts taken from reference TRBV5-4 and TRBJ2-1, reads ETGVTQSPTHLIKTRGQQVTLRCSSQSGHNTVSWYQQALGQGPQFIFQYYREEENGRGNFPPRFSGLQFPNYSSELNVNALELDDSALYLCASSSRTSGRSMEQFFGPGTRLTVL.

J is TRBJ1-4 and V is TRBV5-1, with D tentatively TRBD1 (6 bases). Germline lookup yields CDR1 SGHRS and CDR2 YFSETQ. V lost 4 bases, J lost 8 bases, and 18 bases lay in between. This CDR3 region has 15 residues. This chain's CDR3 is CASSRTQGLEEKLFF. The CDR3 DNA is TGCGCCAGCAGCAGGACCCAGGGGTTGGAGGAAAAACTGTTTTTT.

This chain uses TRBV7-8 with TRBJ1-5; 9 positions agree with TRBD1. CDR3 length: 18 residues. In germline, CDR1 is SGHVS, CDR2 FQNEAQ. V lost 3 bases and J lost 1; bases outside the gene matches: 10. The CDR3: CASSLSNRGTGSNQPQHF. CDR3 bases: TGTGCCAGCAGCTTGAGTAATCGGGGGACAGGGAGCAATCAGCCCCAGCATTTT.

This sequence joins TRBV5-4 and TRBJ1-2, with D unclear. Germline V lookup: CDR1 SGHNT, CDR2 YYREEE (reference sequence). The CDR3 is made up of 12 amino acids. Trimming left V 4 bases short and J 12 bases short, with 16 bases between. Here the CDR3 reads CASSPGDGRHTF. CDR3 nucleotide sequence: TGTGCCAGCAGCCCTGGAGATGGGAGGCACACCTTC.